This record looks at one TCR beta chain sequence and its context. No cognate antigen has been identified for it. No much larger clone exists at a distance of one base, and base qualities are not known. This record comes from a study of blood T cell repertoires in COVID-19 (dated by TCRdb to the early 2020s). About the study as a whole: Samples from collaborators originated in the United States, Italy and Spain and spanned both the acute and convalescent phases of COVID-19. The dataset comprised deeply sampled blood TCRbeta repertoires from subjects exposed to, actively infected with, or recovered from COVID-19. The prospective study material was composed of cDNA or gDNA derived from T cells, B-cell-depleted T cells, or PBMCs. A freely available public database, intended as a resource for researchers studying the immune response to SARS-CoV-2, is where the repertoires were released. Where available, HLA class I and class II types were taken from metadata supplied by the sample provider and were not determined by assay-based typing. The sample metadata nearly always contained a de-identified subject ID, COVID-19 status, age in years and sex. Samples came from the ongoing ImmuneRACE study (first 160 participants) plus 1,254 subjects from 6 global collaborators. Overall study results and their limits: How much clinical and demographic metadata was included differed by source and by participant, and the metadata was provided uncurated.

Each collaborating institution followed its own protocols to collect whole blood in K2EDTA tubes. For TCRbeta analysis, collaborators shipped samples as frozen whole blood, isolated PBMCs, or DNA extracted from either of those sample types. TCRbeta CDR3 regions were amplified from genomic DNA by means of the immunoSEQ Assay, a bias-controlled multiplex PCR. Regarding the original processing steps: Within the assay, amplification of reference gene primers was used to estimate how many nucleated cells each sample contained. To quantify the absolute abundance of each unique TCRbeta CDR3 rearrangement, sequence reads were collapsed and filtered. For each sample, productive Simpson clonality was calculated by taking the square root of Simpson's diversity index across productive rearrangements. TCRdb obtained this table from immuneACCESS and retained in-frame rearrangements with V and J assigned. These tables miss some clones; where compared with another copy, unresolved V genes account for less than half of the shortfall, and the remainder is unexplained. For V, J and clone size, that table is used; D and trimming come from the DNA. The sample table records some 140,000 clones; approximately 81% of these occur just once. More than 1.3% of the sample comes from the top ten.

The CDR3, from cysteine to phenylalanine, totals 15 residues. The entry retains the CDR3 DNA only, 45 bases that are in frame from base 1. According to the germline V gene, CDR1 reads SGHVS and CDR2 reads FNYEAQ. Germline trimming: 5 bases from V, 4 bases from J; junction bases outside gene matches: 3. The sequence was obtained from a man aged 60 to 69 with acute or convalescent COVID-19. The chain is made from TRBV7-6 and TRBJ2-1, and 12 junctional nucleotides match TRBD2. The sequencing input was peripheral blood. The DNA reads TGTGCCAGCAGCAAGACTAGCGGGAGTTACAATGAGCAGTTCTTC. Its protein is CASSKTSGSYNEQFF.